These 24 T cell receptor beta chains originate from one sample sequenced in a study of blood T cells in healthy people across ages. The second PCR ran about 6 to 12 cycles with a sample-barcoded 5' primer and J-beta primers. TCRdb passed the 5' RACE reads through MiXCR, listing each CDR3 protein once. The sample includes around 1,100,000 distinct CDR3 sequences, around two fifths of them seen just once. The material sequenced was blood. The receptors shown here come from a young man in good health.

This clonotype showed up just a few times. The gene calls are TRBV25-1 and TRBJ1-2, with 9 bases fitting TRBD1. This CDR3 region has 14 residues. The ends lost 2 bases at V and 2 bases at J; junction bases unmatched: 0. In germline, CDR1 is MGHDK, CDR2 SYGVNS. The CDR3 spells CASSEGTGNYGYTF. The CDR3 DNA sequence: TGTGCCAGCAGTGAAGGGACAGGGAACTATGGCTACACCTTC.

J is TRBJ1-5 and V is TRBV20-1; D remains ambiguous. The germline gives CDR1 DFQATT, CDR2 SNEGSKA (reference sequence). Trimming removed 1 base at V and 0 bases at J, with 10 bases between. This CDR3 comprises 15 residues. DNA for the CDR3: TGCAGTGCTAGAGTCTGGCAGACTAGCAATCAGCCCCAGCATTTT. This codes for CSARVWQTSNQPQHF.

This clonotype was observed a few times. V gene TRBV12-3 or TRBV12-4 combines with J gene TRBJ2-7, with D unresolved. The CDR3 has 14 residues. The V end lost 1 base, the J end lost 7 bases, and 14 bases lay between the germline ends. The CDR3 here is CASSLVSAANEQYF. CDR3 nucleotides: TGTGCCAGCAGTTTAGTATCGGCGGCCAATGAGCAGTACTTC.

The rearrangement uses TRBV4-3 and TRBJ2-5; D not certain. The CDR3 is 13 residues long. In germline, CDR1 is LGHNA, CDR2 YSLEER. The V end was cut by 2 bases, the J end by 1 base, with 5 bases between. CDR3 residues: CASSQSGQETQYF. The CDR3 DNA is TGCGCCAGCAGCCAATCGGGCCAAGAGACCCAGTACTTC.

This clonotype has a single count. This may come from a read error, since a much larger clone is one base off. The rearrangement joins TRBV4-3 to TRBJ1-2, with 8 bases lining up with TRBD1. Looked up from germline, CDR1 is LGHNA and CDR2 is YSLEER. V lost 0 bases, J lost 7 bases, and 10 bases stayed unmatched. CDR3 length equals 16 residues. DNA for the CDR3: TGCGCCAGCAGCCAAGATTTGGACAGGGTATTATCTGGCTACACCTTC. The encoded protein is CASSQDLDRVLSGYTF.

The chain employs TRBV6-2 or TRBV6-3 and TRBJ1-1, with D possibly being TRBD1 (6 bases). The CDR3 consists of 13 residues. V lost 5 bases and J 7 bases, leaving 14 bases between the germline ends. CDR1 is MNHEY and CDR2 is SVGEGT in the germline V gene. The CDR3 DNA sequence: TGTGCCAGCAGTGACGGACAGACCTATGAAGCTTTCTTT. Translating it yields CASSDGQTYEAFF.

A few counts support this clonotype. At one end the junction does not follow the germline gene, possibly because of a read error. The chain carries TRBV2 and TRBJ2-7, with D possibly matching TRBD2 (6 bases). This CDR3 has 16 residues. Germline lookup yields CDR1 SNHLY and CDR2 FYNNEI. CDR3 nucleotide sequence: TGTGCCAACAGTCTTCTCCAACCGGACCTCGGGGGTGTGGAGTACTTC. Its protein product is CANSLLQPDLGGVEYF.

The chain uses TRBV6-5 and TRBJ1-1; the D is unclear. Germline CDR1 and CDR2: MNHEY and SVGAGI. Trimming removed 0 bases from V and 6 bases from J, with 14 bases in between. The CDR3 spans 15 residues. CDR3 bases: TGTGCCAGCAGTTACTCTGATTATCTTAGGGCTGAAGCTTTCTTT. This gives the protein CASSYSDYLRAEAFF.

CDR3 sequence reads: CASSSSAQALGNQPQHF. The CDR3, as DNA: TGTGCCAGCAGTTCCTCCGCCCAAGCTCTGGGCAATCAGCCCCAGCATTTT. The gene calls are TRBV12-3 or TRBV12-4 and TRBJ1-5, with D unclear. This CDR3 is built from 17 residues. Trimming removed 4 bases at V and 2 bases at J, with 18 bases between.

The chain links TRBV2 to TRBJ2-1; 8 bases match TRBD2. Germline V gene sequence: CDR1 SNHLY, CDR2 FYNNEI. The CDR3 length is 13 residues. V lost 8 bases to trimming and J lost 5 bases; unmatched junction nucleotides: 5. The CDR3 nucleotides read TGTGCCAGCGAGAGCGGGGGAAACAATGAGCAGTTCTTC. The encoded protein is CASESGGNNEQFF. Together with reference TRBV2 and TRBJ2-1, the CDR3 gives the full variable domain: EPEVTQTPSHQVTQMGQEVILRCVPISNHLYFYWYRQILGQKVEFLVSFYNNEISEKSEIFDDQFSVERPDGSNFTLKIRSTKLEDSAMYFCASESGGNNEQFFGPGTRLTVL.

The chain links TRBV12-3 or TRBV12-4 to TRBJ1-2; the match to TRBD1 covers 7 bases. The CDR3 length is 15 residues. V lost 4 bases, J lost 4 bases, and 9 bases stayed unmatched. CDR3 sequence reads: CASSSTTGQLYGYTF. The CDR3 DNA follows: TGTGCCAGCAGTTCGACAACGGGACAGCTCTATGGCTACACCTTC.

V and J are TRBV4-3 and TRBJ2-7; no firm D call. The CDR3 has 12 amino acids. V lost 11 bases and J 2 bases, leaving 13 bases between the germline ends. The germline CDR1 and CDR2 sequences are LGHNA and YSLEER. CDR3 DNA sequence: TGCGCCGCTCGGTTACAAGCCTACGAGCAGTACTTC. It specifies CAARLQAYEQYF.

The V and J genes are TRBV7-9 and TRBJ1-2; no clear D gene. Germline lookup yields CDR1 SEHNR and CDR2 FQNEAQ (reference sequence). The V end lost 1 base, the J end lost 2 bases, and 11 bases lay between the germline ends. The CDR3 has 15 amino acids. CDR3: CASSLGRRQNYGYTF. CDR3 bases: TGTGCCAGCAGCTTAGGGCGACGGCAAAACTATGGCTACACCTTC.

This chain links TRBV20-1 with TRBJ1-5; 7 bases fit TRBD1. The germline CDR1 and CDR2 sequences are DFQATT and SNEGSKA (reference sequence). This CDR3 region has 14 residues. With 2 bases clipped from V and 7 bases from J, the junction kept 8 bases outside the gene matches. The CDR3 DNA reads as TGCAGTGCTAGATCCCCTACAGGGGACCAGCCCCAGCATTTT. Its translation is CSARSPTGDQPQHF.

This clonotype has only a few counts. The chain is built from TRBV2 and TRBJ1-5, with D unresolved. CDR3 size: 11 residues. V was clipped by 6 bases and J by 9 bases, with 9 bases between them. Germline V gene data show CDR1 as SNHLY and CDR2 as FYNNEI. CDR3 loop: CASSQQGPQHF. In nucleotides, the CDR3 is TGTGCCAGCAGCCAACAAGGGCCCCAGCATTTT.

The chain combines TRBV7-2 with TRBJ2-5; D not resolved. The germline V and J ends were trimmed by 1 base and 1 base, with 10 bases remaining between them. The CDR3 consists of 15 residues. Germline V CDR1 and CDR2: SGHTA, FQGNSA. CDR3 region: CASSLVIGFQETQYF. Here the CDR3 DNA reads TGTGCCAGCAGCTTAGTGATAGGGTTCCAAGAGACCCAGTACTTC.

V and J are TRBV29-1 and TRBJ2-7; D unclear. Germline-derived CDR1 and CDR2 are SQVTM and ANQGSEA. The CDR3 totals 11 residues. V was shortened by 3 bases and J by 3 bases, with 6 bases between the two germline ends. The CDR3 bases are TGCAGCGTTGAGGGGATCTACGAGCAGTACTTC. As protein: CSVEGIYEQYF.

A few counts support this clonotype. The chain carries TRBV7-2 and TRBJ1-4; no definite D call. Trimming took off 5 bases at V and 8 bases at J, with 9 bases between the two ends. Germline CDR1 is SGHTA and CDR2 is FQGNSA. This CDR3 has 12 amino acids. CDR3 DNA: TGTGCCAGCAGCCAGGACGGAGAAAAACTGTTTTTT. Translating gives CASSQDGEKLFF.

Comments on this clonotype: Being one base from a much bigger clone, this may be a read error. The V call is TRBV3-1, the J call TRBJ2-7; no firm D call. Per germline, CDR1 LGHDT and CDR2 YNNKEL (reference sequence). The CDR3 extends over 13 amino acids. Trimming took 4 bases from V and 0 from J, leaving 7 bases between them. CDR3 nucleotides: TGTGCCAGCAGCCGGGTTGGCTCCTACGAGCAGTACTTC. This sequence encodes CASSRVGSYEQYF.

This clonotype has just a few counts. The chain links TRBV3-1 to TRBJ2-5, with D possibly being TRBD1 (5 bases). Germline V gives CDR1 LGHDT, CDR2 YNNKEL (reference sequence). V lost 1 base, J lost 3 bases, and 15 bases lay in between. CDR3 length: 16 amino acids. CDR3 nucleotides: TGTGCCAGCAGCCAAGTACTCATCGGCAGGGAAGAGACCCAGTACTTC. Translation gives CASSQVLIGREETQYF.

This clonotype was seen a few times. The CDR3 DNA reads TGCGCCAGCAGCCAAGATTATTCCCCTTCCAATGAGCAGTTCTTC. This sequence encodes CASSQDYSPSNEQFF. This chain links TRBV4-3 with TRBJ2-1; D uncertain. CDR3 length: 15 residues. The germline gives CDR1 LGHNA, CDR2 YSLEER. Trimming took 0 bases from V and 6 from J, leaving 12 bases between them.

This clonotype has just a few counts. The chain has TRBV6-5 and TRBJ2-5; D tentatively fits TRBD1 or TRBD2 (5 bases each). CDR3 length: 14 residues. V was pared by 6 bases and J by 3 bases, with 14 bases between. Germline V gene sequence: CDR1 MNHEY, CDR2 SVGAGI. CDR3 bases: TGTGCCAGCAGGGACCGGGACGTAAAAGAGACCCAGTACTTC. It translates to CASRDRDVKETQYF.

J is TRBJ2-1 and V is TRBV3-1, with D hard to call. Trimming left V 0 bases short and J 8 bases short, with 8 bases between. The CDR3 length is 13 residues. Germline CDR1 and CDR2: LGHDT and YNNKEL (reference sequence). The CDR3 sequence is CASSQDHFDEQFF. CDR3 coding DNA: TGTGCCAGCAGCCAAGATCATTTCGATGAGCAGTTCTTC.

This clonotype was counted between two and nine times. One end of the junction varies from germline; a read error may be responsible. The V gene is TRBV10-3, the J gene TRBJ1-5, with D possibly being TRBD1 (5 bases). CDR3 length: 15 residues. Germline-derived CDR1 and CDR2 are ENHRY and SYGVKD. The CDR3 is CAISETQGLNQPQHF. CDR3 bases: TGTGCCATCAGTGAGACCCAGGGCCTCAATCAGCCTCAGCATTTT.